This T cell receptor beta chain was documented in a study of blood T cell repertoires in COVID-19. The method was immunoSEQ multiplex PCR; TCRdb's version includes in-frame clones alone and lacks a portion of them. Of 350,000 to 450,000 clones listed, 75% to 90% are singletons. CDR3 length: 15 amino acids. CDR1 and CDR2 (germline): MNHEY, SMNVEV (reference sequence). After removal of 0 bases from V and 4 bases from J, the junction contained 4 bases not matched to a gene. Sequencing was done on a sample of peripheral blood. V gene TRBV27 combines with J gene TRBJ1-2, with 8 bases aligning to TRBD1. The TCR sequence derives from a woman under 30 with acute or convalescent COVID-19. The CDR3 here is CASSLSPQGGYGYTF. CDR3 nucleotide sequence: TGTGCCAGCAGTTTATCCCCACAGGGGGGCTATGGCTACACCTTC.